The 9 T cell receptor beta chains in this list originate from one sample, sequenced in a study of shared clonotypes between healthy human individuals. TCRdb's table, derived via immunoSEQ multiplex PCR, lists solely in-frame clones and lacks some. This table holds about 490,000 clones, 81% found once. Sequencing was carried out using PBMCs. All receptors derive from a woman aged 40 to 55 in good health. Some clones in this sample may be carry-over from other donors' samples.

CDR3 nucleotide sequence: TGTGCCACCAGCGCCGGGACAGGGGGCGATGGGAATCAGCCCCAGCATTTT. Amino acid sequence: CATSAGTGGDGNQPQHF. The rearrangement uses TRBV15 and TRBJ1-5, with 12 bases that match TRBD1. CDR1 and CDR2 from the germline V gene are LNHNV and YYDKDF (reference sequence). Trimming cost V 5 bases and J 4 bases; bases outside gene matches: 9. The CDR3 length is 17 residues.

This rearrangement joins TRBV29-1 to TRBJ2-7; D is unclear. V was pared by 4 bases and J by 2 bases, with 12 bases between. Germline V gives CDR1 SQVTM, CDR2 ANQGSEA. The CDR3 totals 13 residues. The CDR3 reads CSVGAGPTYEQYF. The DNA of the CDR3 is TGCAGCGTTGGGGCAGGCCCAACCTACGAGCAGTACTTC.

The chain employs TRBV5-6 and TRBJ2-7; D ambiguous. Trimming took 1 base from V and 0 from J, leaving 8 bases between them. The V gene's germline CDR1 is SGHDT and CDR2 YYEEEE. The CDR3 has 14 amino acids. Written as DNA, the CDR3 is TGTGCCAGCAGCTTGATGGTCGTCTCCTACGAGCAGTACTTC. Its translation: CASSLMVVSYEQYF.

This CDR3 is CASSYIGKGLYEQYF. The CDR3 coding sequence is TGTGCCAGCAGTTACATAGGGAAGGGGTTATACGAGCAGTACTTC. The chain links TRBV6-6 to TRBJ2-7; D may be TRBD1 (5 bases). The germline gives CDR1 MNHNY, CDR2 SVGAGI (reference sequence). V lost 2 bases and J lost 4, with 15 bases in between. The CDR3 length is 15 residues.

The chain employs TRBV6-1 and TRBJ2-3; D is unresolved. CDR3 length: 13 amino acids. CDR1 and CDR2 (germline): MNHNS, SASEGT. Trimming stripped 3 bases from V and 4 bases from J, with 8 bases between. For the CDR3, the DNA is TGTGCCAGCAGTGACTCAGGCGCAGATACGCAGTATTTT. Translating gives CASSDSGADTQYF.

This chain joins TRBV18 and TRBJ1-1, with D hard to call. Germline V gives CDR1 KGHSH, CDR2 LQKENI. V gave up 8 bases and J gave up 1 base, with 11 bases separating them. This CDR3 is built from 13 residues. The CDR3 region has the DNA TGTGCCAGCACCAGGACGGGGAACACTGAAGCTTTCTTT. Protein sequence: CASTRTGNTEAFF. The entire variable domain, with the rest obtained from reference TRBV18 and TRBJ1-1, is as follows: NAGVMQNPRHLVRRRGQEARLRCSPMKGHSHVYWYRQLPEEGLKFMVYLQKENIIDESGMPKERFSAEFPKEGPSILRIQQVVRGDSAAYFCASTRTGNTEAFFGQGTRLTVV.

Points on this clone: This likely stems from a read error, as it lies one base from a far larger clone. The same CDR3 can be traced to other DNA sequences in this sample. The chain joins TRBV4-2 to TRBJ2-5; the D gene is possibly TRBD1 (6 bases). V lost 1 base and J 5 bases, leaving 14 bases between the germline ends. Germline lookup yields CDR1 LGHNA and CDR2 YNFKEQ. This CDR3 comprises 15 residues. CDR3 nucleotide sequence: TGTGCCAGCAGCCAAGCTGTTAGGGGGTACGAGACCCAGTACTTC. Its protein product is CASSQAVRGYETQYF.

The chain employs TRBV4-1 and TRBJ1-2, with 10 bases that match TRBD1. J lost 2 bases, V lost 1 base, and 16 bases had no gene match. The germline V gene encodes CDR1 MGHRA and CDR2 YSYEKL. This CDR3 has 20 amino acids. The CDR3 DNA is TGCGCCAGCAGCCAAGGATGGACTGCTTACGGGACAGGGGCCAACTATGGCTACACCTTC. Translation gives CASSQGWTAYGTGANYGYTF.

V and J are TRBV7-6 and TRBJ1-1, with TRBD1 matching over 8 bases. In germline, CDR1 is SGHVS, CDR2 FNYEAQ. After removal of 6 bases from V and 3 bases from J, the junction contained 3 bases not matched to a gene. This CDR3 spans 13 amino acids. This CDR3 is CASSQGAHTEAFF. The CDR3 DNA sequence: TGTGCCAGCAGTCAGGGGGCGCACACTGAAGCTTTCTTT.